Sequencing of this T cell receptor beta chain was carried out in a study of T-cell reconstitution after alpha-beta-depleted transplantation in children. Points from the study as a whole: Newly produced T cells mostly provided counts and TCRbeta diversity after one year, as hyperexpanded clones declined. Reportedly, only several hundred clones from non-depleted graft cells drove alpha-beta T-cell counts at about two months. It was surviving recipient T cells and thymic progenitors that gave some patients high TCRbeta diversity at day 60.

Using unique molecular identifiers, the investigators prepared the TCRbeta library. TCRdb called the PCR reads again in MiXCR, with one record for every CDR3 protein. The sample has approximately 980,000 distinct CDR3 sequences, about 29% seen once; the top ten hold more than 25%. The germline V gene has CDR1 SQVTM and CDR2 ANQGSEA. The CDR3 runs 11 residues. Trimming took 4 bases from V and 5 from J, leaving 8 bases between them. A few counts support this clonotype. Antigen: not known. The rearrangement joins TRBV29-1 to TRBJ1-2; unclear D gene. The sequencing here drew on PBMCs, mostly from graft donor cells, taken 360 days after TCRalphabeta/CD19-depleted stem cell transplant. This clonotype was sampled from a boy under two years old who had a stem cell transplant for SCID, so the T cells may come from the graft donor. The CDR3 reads CSVVGGYGYTF. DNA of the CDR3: TGCAGCGTTGTGGGTGGGTATGGCTACACCTTC.